This TCR beta chain emerged from a study of T cells in Graves' hyperthyroidism and ophthalmopathy. This clonotype was seen at least ten times. What it recognizes is unknown. Findings and caveats of the study: Blood also carried most thyroid clonotypes expanded above 0.001.

Amplified regions were TCR beta CDR3 sequences from RNA transcripts. Using the HTBI primer set, a first-round RT-PCR was run on the TCR CDR3. One entry per CDR3 protein results from TCRdb running MiXCR on the multiplex PCR reads. There are fewer than 250,000 distinct CDR3 sequences in the sample; about 15% occur only once, and 25% to 30% lies in the top ten. The CDR3 spans 15 residues. Trimming pared 3 bases from V and 2 bases from J, leaving 9 bases between. The V gene's germline CDR1 is SGDLS and CDR2 YYNGEE. Patients having uncontrolled infection, another autoimmune disease, pregnancy or lactation were not included.

The sequencing sample was made of blood. This chain connects TRBV9 to TRBJ2-6; D unresolved. The receptor comes from a woman under 30 with Graves' ophthalmopathy. This CDR3 is CASSADLPGANVLTF. The CDR3 DNA reads as TGTGCCAGCAGCGCTGATTTACCTGGGGCCAACGTCCTGACTTTC.